The 22 T cell receptor beta chains below come from one sample, sequenced in a study of blood T cell repertoires in COVID-19. The data were produced by immunoSEQ multiplex PCR, yet TCRdb's version contains in-frame clones alone and is incomplete. The sample shows 150,000 to 200,000 clones, roughly 80% of them seen only once. The sample was peripheral blood. The receptors were sampled from a woman in her forties with acute or convalescent COVID-19.

V gene TRBV29-1 combines with J gene TRBJ1-1, with D unclear. V was clipped by 3 bases and J by 0 bases, with 8 bases between them. CDR3 length equals 13 residues. Per germline, CDR1 SQVTM and CDR2 ANQGSEA. CDR3 coding DNA: TGCAGCGTTGACGAGAACGTGAACACTGAAGCTTTCTTT. This encodes CSVDENVNTEAFF.

V is TRBV6-5 and J is TRBJ2-1, with D possibly being TRBD2 (6 bases). The CDR3 has 15 amino acids. Germline assignment: CDR1 MNHEY and CDR2 SVGAGI. V gave up 7 bases and J gave up 4 bases, with 17 bases separating them. This CDR3 is CASTLVGLLYNEQFF. The CDR3 DNA sequence: TGTGCCAGCACCCTAGTGGGACTCCTATACAATGAGCAGTTCTTC.

The chain combines TRBV2 with TRBJ2-7; 11 nucleotides agree with TRBD2. The CDR3 covers 15 residues. V was pared by 5 bases and J by 6 bases, with 9 bases of the junction left unmatched. Germline assignment: CDR1 SNHLY and CDR2 FYNNEI. The CDR3 is CASSLILAGVGEQYF. The CDR3 nucleotides read TGTGCCAGCAGTCTTATACTAGCGGGAGTAGGCGAGCAGTACTTC. Full variable domain (rest looked up from reference TRBV2 and TRBJ2-7): EPEVTQTPSHQVTQMGQEVILRCVPISNHLYFYWYRQILGQKVEFLVSFYNNEISEKSEIFDDQFSVERPDGSNFTLKIRSTKLEDSAMYFCASSLILAGVGEQYFGPGTRLTVT.

This clone appeared a single time. This chain connects TRBV28 to TRBJ2-2; D unclear. The CDR3 runs to 13 residues. Deletions cut 5 bases from V and 6 bases from J, with 10 bases between. In germline, CDR1 is MDHEN, CDR2 SYDVKM. CDR3 coding DNA: TGTGCCAGCAGTCTCCCGCGTCCCGGGGAGCTGTTTTTT. Translation: CASSLPRPGELFF.

The chain couples TRBV7-2 to TRBJ1-6; D not certain. CDR1 SGHTA and CDR2 FQGNSA come from the germline V gene. V lost 3 bases, J lost 4 bases, and 4 bases lay in between. The CDR3 is made up of 13 amino acids. CDR3: CASSFSYNSPLHF. In nucleotides, the CDR3 is TGTGCCAGCAGCTTCAGTTATAATTCACCCCTCCACTTT.

The chain combines TRBV6-4 with TRBJ2-1, with a tentative D call TRBD2 (6 bases). This CDR3 is built from 15 residues. Germline V gene data show CDR1 as MRHNA and CDR2 as SNTAGT. Between the trimmed V and J ends, which lost 4 bases and 4 bases, there was a span of 14 bases. In DNA form, the CDR3 reads TGTGCCAGCAGTGCTCTCGGGACTTCATACAATGAGCAGTTCTTC. Translation gives CASSALGTSYNEQFF.

This chain links TRBV5-1 with TRBJ1-5; TRBD1 is a possible D gene (5 bases). Trimming stripped 5 bases from V and 11 bases from J, with 20 bases between. CDR3 length: 14 residues. CDR1 and CDR2 (germline): SGHRS, YFSETQ. CDR3 loop: CASRPTAGVEAQHF. Written as DNA, the CDR3 is TGCGCCAGCAGACCGACGGCGGGGGTAGAAGCCCAGCATTTT. Complete variable domain (other parts from reference TRBV5-1 and TRBJ1-5): KAGVTQTPRYLIKTRGQQVTLSCSPISGHRSVSWYQQTPGQGLQFLFEYFSETQRNKGNFPGRFSGRQFSNSRSEMNVSTLELGDSALYLCASRPTAGVEAQHFGDGTRLSIL.

The chain links TRBV5-4 to TRBJ1-2, with D possibly TRBD1 on 6 matching bases. This CDR3 has 14 amino acids. V was shortened by 2 bases and J by 3 bases, with 11 bases between the two germline ends. CDR1 is SGHNT, CDR2 YYREEE, per germline (reference sequence). The CDR3 DNA is TGTGCCAGCAGCTTTACAGGGAGTGACTATGGCTACACCTTC. Protein sequence: CASSFTGSDYGYTF.

The chain is built from TRBV30 and TRBJ2-4, with D perhaps matching TRBD2 (5 bases). Germline assignment: CDR1 GTSNPN and CDR2 SVGIG (reference sequence). The V gene lost 0 bases and the J gene lost 1 base, with 7 bases spanning the gap. The CDR3 has 14 amino acids. CDR3 in DNA: TGTGCCTGGAGTGTATGGGAGGCCAAAAACATTCAGTACTTC. This sequence encodes CAWSVWEAKNIQYF.

This clone was observed a few times. The V gene is TRBV7-9, the J gene TRBJ2-2; D gene uncertain. The CDR3 runs 14 residues. CDR1 and CDR2 from the germline V gene are SEHNR and FQNEAQ (reference sequence). V lost 1 base, J lost 5 bases, and 8 bases lay in between. This CDR3 is CASSLVERTGELFF. In DNA, the CDR3 is TGTGCCAGCAGCTTAGTGGAGAGAACCGGGGAGCTGTTTTTT.

J is TRBJ1-2 and V is TRBV27; D remains ambiguous. Trimming took off 2 bases at V and 2 bases at J, with 15 bases between the two ends. The length of the CDR3 is 16 residues. CDR1 MNHEY and CDR2 SMNVEV come from the germline V gene (reference sequence). The CDR3 DNA follows: TGTGCCAGCAGTTTAAGTTTCCCAGATCCGAACTATGGCTACACCTTC. It specifies CASSLSFPDPNYGYTF.

The chain uses TRBV12-3 or TRBV12-4 and TRBJ1-1; D is possibly TRBD1 (6 bases). V was clipped by 3 bases and J by 7 bases, with 12 bases between them. CDR3 size: 13 residues. The CDR3 loop is CASSFGGAFEAFF. The CDR3 DNA reads TGTGCCAGCAGTTTTGGGGGGGCCTTTGAAGCTTTCTTT.

This chain links TRBV7-9 with TRBJ1-4, with 8 bases matching TRBD1. The V gene end was trimmed by 2 bases and the J gene end by 1 base; junction bases not matched to a gene: 6. The CDR3 length is 17 residues. Germline V CDR1 and CDR2: SEHNR, FQNEAQ (reference sequence). This CDR3 is CASSLSGGRGTNEKLFF. CDR3 DNA: TGTGCCAGCAGCTTATCAGGGGGCAGGGGAACTAATGAAAAACTGTTTTTT. The variable domain in full, completed from reference TRBV7-9 and TRBJ1-4, reads DTGVSQNPRHKITKRGQNVTFRCDPISEHNRLYWYRQTLGQGPEFLTYFQNEAQLEKSRLLSDRFSAERPKGSFSTLEIQRTEQGDSAMYLCASSLSGGRGTNEKLFFGSGTQLSVL.

This clone occurred once. This chain joins TRBV11-3 and TRBJ2-1, with D perhaps matching TRBD2 (6 bases). The V and J ends lost 0 bases and 2 bases respectively, with 17 bases between them. This CDR3 is 18 amino acids long. Germline V CDR1 and CDR2: SGHNT, YENEEA. CDR3 bases: TGTGCCAGCAGCTTAGATCAAGGAGGGAGTTACACCTACAATGAGCAGTTCTTC. Protein: CASSLDQGGSYTYNEQFF.

The chain recombines TRBV18 with TRBJ1-6, with D possibly TRBD1 on 5 matching bases. The germline V gene has CDR1 KGHSH and CDR2 LQKENI. This CDR3 contains 16 residues. Trimming left V 1 base short and J 9 bases short, with 16 bases between. The CDR3 DNA follows: TGTGCCAGCTCACCACGGGTGGGGCCTGAGACTTCACCCCTCCACTTT. Translating it yields CASSPRVGPETSPLHF.

The chain joins TRBV18 to TRBJ2-3, with D hard to call. This CDR3 spans 14 amino acids. Germline CDR1 is KGHSH and CDR2 is LQKENI. V lost 5 bases, J lost 0 bases, and 9 bases lay in between. The CDR3 here is CASSSQSSTDTQYF. The CDR3 region has the DNA TGTGCCAGCTCATCACAGAGTAGCACAGATACGCAGTATTTT.

As DNA, the CDR3 is TGCGCCAGCAGCCAAGAAGGGAGTACTCTCTACGAGCAGTACTTC. Amino acids: CASSQEGSTLYEQYF. This chain uses TRBV4-1 with TRBJ2-7; perhaps TRBD2 as D (5 bases). With 0 bases removed from V and 3 bases from J, the gap between germline ends came to 12 bases. Per germline, CDR1 MGHRA and CDR2 YSYEKL. The CDR3 sequence is 15 residues long.

V gene TRBV5-5 combines with J gene TRBJ2-3, with D perhaps TRBD1 (6 bases). The germline V gene encodes CDR1 SGHKS and CDR2 YYEKEE (reference sequence). The CDR3 loop spans 15 amino acids. The V and J ends lost 0 bases and 10 bases respectively, with 18 bases between them. CDR3 DNA sequence: TGTGCCAGCAGCTTGGCAGGGGCGGACCCCACCCCGCAGTATTTT. Translated, it gives CASSLAGADPTPQYF.

This clone appeared once. This chain uses TRBV5-1 with TRBJ2-7; TRBD1 matches 10 bases. V dropped 4 bases and J dropped 2; count of bases not matched to a gene: 3. Germline V gene sequence: CDR1 SGHRS, CDR2 YFSETQ. This CDR3 comprises 14 residues. CDR3 sequence (DNA): TGCGCCAGCAGCGCAGGGACAGGGGCCTACGAGCAGTACTTC. This encodes CASSAGTGAYEQYF.

The chain joins TRBV19 to TRBJ2-3; TRBD1 is a possible D gene (5 bases). V gave up 6 bases and J gave up 0 bases, with 10 bases separating them. The CDR3 has 14 residues. Germline V lookup: CDR1 LNHDA, CDR2 SQIVND (reference sequence). This CDR3 is CASSHRPSTDTQYF. The CDR3 DNA sequence: TGTGCCAGTAGCCACAGGCCTAGCACAGATACGCAGTATTTT.

The chain has TRBV12-3 or TRBV12-4 and TRBJ2-5; no clear D gene. Trimming pared 6 bases from V and 7 bases from J, leaving 12 bases between. This CDR3 spans 12 amino acids. CDR3 amino acids: CASSNYPRTQYF. In nucleotides, the CDR3 is TGTGCCAGCAGCAACTACCCGAGGACCCAGTACTTC.

V usage is TRBV28 and J usage is TRBJ2-7; 9 positions agree with TRBD1. This CDR3 region has 13 residues. Germline CDR1 and CDR2: MDHEN and SYDVKM. V shed 5 bases, J shed 4 bases, and the junction held 3 bases outside the gene matches. CDR3 amino acids: CASSRTGVYEQYF. The CDR3 DNA is TGTGCCAGCAGTCGGACAGGGGTGTACGAGCAGTACTTC.